These T cell receptor beta chains were read from a single sample in a study of shared clonotypes between healthy human individuals. TCRdb's table, derived via immunoSEQ multiplex PCR, lists solely in-frame clones and lacks some. The sample lists approximately 2.5 million clones, 80% to 95% occurring once. Sample: naive CD4+ T cells from PBMCs. The receptor set was obtained from a man aged 18-30 years in good health. Some clones in this sample may be carry-over from other donors' samples. The CDR3 runs from the conserved cysteine through the conserved F or W. The D gene is left open where the match is weak. Size tells how often a clone was seen (once, few, many) or the class of an expanded clone, and some rows leave it out.

clone size	V gene	J gene	D gene	CDR3 protein	CDR3 DNA
.	TRBV2	TRBJ2-7	TRBD2	CASSVEIGTSGKQYF	TGTGCCAGCAGTGTAGAAATAGGGACTAGCGGGAAGCAGTACTTC
once	TRBV5-4	TRBJ1-3	.	CASSLYPGSAGNTIYF	TGTGCCAGCAGCTTGTATCCGGGCAGCGCTGGAAACACCATATATTTT
.	TRBV19	TRBJ1-1	TRBD1	CASSIGQGVRNTEAFF	TGTGCCAGTAGTATAGGGCAGGGGGTCCGGAACACTGAAGCTTTTTTT
.	TRBV6-5	TRBJ1-1	.	CASSNRGGTEAFF	TGTGCCAGCAGTAACCGCGGGGGGACTGAAGCTTTCTTT
.	TRBV6-1	TRBJ1-1	.	CASSEAAGVTEAFF	TGTGCCAGCAGTGAAGCGGCAGGGGTGACTGAAGCTTTCTTT
.	TRBV5-6	TRBJ2-1	TRBD1	CASSLKDRGSEQFF	TGTGCCAGCAGCTTAAAGGACAGGGGTTCCGAGCAGTTCTTC
few	TRBV30	TRBJ1-3	.	CAWINGNTIYF	TGTGCCTGGATAAATGGAAACACCATATATTTT
.	TRBV7-3	TRBJ2-1	.	CASSRNRVDEQFF	TGTGCCAGCAGTCGAAACAGGGTGGATGAGCAGTTCTTC
.	TRBV9	TRBJ2-3	.	CASSVGRGNTDTQYF	TGTGCCAGCAGCGTAGGTCGTGGTAACACAGATACGCAGTATTTT
.	TRBV11-2	TRBJ2-3	.	CASSLVGETDTQYF	TGTGCCAGCAGCTTAGTGGGCGAGACAGATACGCAGTATTTT
.	TRBV7-8	TRBJ2-7	TRBD2	CASSQRTSGAYEQYF	TGTGCCAGCAGCCAACGGACTAGCGGGGCCTACGAGCAGTACTTC
.	TRBV10-3	TRBJ2-3	.	CAISGGTGSTDTQYF	TGTGCCATCAGTGGGGGGACGGGAAGCACAGATACGCAGTATTTT
.	TRBV5-4	TRBJ2-7	.	CASSPLGDTYEQYF	TGTGCCAGCAGCCCCCTGGGGGACACCTACGAGCAGTACTTC
.	TRBV4-1	TRBJ1-4	.	CASSQIAGTTNEKLFF	TGCGCCAGCAGCCAGATTGCGGGAACAACTAATGAAAAACTGTTTTTT
.	TRBV5-6	TRBJ2-7	TRBD1	CASSLVGQGRHEQYF	TGTGCCAGCAGCTTGGTTGGACAGGGGCGTCACGAGCAGTACTTC
.	TRBV9	TRBJ2-6	.	CASSVMSSGANVLTF	TGTGCCAGCAGCGTTATGAGCTCTGGGGCCAACGTCCTGACTTTC
.	TRBV11-2	TRBJ2-5	.	CASSREIQETQYF	TGTGCCAGCAGCCGTGAAATCCAAGAGACCCAGTACTTC
.	TRBV25-1	TRBJ1-2	.	CASSAGGQLWDGYTF	TGTGCCAGCAGTGCGGGAGGGCAGCTATGGGATGGCTACACCTTC
.	TRBV7-9	TRBJ2-2	.	CASSPDGPGELFF	TGTGCCAGCAGCCCCGATGGCCCCGGGGAGCTGTTTTTT
once	TRBV4-2	TRBJ2-1	TRBD2	CASSQDRLAGEPEQFF	TGTGCCAGCAGCCAAGATAGGCTAGCGGGAGAACCTGAGCAGTTCTTC
.	TRBV7-2	TRBJ2-7	TRBD2	CASGLAGSFEQYF	TGTGCCAGTGGACTAGCGGGATCCTTCGAGCAGTACTTC
.	TRBV19	TRBJ1-1	.	CASSSPPFTEAFF	TGTGCCAGTAGTTCTCCGCCGTTCACTGAAGCTTTCTTT
.	TRBV13	TRBJ2-5	.	CASSRDARERTQYF	TGTGCCAGCAGCCGAGACGCTAGAGAACGTACCCAGTACTTC
.	TRBV5-1	TRBJ1-1	.	CASSLVGQTNTEAFF	TGCGCCAGCAGCTTGGTGGGACAAACAAACACTGAAGCTTTCTTT
.	TRBV5-1	TRBJ2-5	TRBD2	CASSLGLAIETQYF	TGCGCCAGCAGCTTAGGACTAGCAATTGAGACCCAGTACTTC
.	TRBV11-2	TRBJ2-7	TRBD2	CASSSGLAGAGEQYF	TGTGCCAGCAGCTCCGGACTAGCGGGAGCGGGCGAGCAGTACTTC
.	TRBV7-3	TRBJ2-2	TRBD1	CASSRNARDRRYTGELFF	TGTGCCAGCAGCCGAAATGCCCGGGACAGGCGGTACACCGGGGAGCTGTTTTTT
.	TRBV9	TRBJ2-1	TRBD2	CASSVVSGVGDEQFF	TGTGCCAGCAGCGTAGTTAGCGGGGTGGGCGATGAGCAGTTCTTC
few	TRBV4-1	TRBJ2-1	TRBD2	CASSHGTSGRPGSYNEQFF	TGCGCCAGCAGCCACGGGACTAGCGGGAGGCCCGGCTCCTACAATGAGCAGTTCTTC
.	TRBV27	TRBJ2-3	TRBD2	CASRATSGRVTDTQYF	TGTGCCAGTCGTGCGACTAGCGGGAGAGTCACAGATACGCAGTATTTT
once	TRBV5-5	TRBJ1-2	TRBD1	CASSTGTETYGYTF	TGTGCCAGCAGCACTGGGACAGAGACCTATGGCTACACCTTC
.	TRBV25-1	TRBJ2-2	.	CASSEYGPSATGELFF	TGTGCCAGCAGTGAATATGGTCCTAGCGCCACCGGGGAGCTGTTTTTT
.	TRBV5-1	TRBJ1-2	.	CASSLAPGGYGYTF	TGCGCCAGCAGCTTGGCCCCGGGCGGATATGGCTACACCTTC
.	TRBV9	TRBJ1-2	.	CASSVSARSNYGYTF	TGTGCCAGCAGCGTTTCCGCACGGTCCAACTATGGCTACACCTTC
.	TRBV7-9	TRBJ2-3	TRBD1	CASSSGQGVFTDTQYF	TGTGCCAGCAGCTCCGGACAGGGGGTTTTCACAGATACGCAGTATTTT
.	TRBV5-1	TRBJ2-7	TRBD2	CASSFRTSGSEFYEQYF	TGCGCCAGCAGCTTCCGGACTAGCGGGAGTGAGTTCTACGAGCAGTACTTC
.	TRBV6-1	TRBJ1-1	.	CAIAPAGLREAFF	TGTGCCATTGCACCCGCGGGGCTCCGGGAAGCTTTCTTT
.	TRBV5-1	TRBJ1-1	.	CASSLVNAGVEEAFF	TGCGCCAGCAGCTTGGTTAACGCGGGGGTCGAAGAAGCTTTCTTT
.	TRBV4-1	TRBJ1-2	.	CASSQEGWRGDGYTF	TGCGCCAGCAGCCAAGAGGGCTGGCGAGGGGATGGCTACACCTTC
once	TRBV28	TRBJ2-7	.	CASSRLGAEHYEQYF	TGTGCCAGCAGTAGGCTCGGGGCGGAGCACTACGAGCAGTACTTC
.	TRBV18	TRBJ2-1	.	CASSPFGVVDYNEQFF	TGTGCCAGCTCACCTTTCGGGGTGGTAGACTACAATGAGCAGTTCTTC
.	TRBV9	TRBJ2-7	.	CASSVSGASYEQYF	TGTGCCAGCAGTGTTTCAGGAGCCTCCTACGAGCAGTACTTC
.	TRBV6-1	TRBJ1-4	.	CASSRALEKLFF	TGTGCCAGCAGCAGGGCGCTTGAAAAACTGTTTTTT
.	TRBV14	TRBJ1-1	.	CASSFYPNEAFF	TGTGCCAGCAGCTTCTACCCTAATGAAGCTTTCTTT
.	TRBV5-5	TRBJ1-2	.	CASSLAPDSLYGYTF	TGTGCCAGCAGCTTAGCCCCCGACAGCCTCTATGGCTACACCTTC